Following are 20 T cell receptor beta chains from one sample sequenced in a study of molecular identifiers for immune sequencing clone quantification. TCRdb recomputed calls from the PCR reads with MiXCR, one row per CDR3 protein. The data show 300,000 to 400,000 distinct CDR3 sequences, with roughly 24% seen just once and roughly 0.7% held by the top ten. Sequencing was performed on naive CD8+ T cells from blood, with Jurkat cell RNA spiked in. The subset denotes: FACS-sorted CD8+CD4-CCR7+CD45RA+ naive T cells. The receptors originated from a human donor in good health. Some libraries in this study had Jurkat cell RNA spiked in.

The V and J genes are TRBV20-1 and TRBJ2-7, with 8 bases fitting TRBD1. V shed 6 bases, J shed 1 base, and the junction held 8 bases outside the gene matches. Germline CDR1 is DFQATT and CDR2 is SNEGSKA (reference sequence). The CDR3 length is 14 residues. CDR3 bases: TGCAGTGCACAATACAGGGGGTTGTCCTACGAGCAGTACTTC. It encodes CSAQYRGLSYEQYF.

This clonotype was detected ten times or more. This rearrangement joins TRBV7-2 to TRBJ2-1, with D possibly matching TRBD2 (5 bases). The CDR3 consists of 13 residues. The V gene's germline CDR1 is SGHTA and CDR2 FQGNSA. Trimming removed 3 bases at V and 4 bases at J, with 7 bases between. As DNA, the CDR3 is TGTGCCAGCAGCTTCGGACTTTACAATGAGCAGTTCTTC. Protein product: CASSFGLYNEQFF.

Regarding this clonotype: This may be a read error: a much more frequent sequence differs by one nucleotide. The chain employs TRBV4-3 and TRBJ1-4; maybe TRBD1 (5 bases). Germline V gives CDR1 LGHNA, CDR2 YSLEER. This CDR3 is 12 amino acids long. The CDR3, as DNA: TGCGCCAGCGCCAGGGCTAATGAAGAACTGTTTTTT. This codes for CASARANEELFF.

This clonotype has ten or more counts. The chain uses TRBV5-1 and TRBJ2-5; TRBD2 matches 8 bases. CDR1 and CDR2 (germline): SGHRS, YFSETQ. This CDR3 comprises 14 residues. The trim removed 1 base at V and 3 bases at J, leaving 2 bases unmatched. Written as DNA, the CDR3 is TGCGCCAGCAGCTTGTTACTAGCGGAAGAGACCCAGTACTTC. Residues: CASSLLLAEETQYF.

This clonotype was picked up a small number of times. Just one base apart from a much larger clone, this may be a read error. The rearrangement joins TRBV5-6 to TRBJ1-5; D is uncertain. Germline CDR1 and CDR2: SGHDT and YYEEEE. This CDR3 comprises 13 residues. V lost 1 base and J 5 bases, leaving 7 bases between the germline ends. CDR3 bases: TGTGCCAGCAGCTTGATGGACGATCAGCCCCAGCATTTT. Translation gives CASSLMDDQPQHF.

The table lists this clonotype with many counts. The genes are TRBV6-2 or TRBV6-3 and TRBJ1-5; D is uncertain. CDR1 MNHEY and CDR2 SVGEGT come from the germline V gene. The CDR3 spans 11 residues. V was clipped by 8 bases and J by 5 bases, with 7 bases between them. The CDR3 protein is CASGPDQPQHF. CDR3 coding DNA: TGTGCCAGCGGGCCTGATCAGCCCCAGCATTTT.

About this clonotype: A much bigger clone sits one base away, suggesting this may be a read error. The CDR3 does not end in the conserved phenylalanine or tryptophan, so this is likely a read error. The chain combines TRBV19 with TRBJ2-3; a weak D match, TRBD1 (6 bases). Germline CDR1 is LNHDA and CDR2 is SQIVND (reference sequence). This CDR3 has 17 amino acids. V was clipped by 0 bases and J by 0 bases, with 13 bases between them. CDR3 sequence reads: CASSIEVAGVSTDTQYL. The CDR3 nucleotides are TGTGCCAGTAGTATAGAAGTGGCAGGGGTCAGCACAGATACGCAGTATCTT.

The rearrangement joins TRBV19 to TRBJ2-7; 11 bases are shared with TRBD1. The germline gives CDR1 LNHDA, CDR2 SQIVND (reference sequence). The trim removed 7 bases at V and 6 bases at J, leaving 8 bases unmatched. The CDR3 is made up of 14 amino acids. This CDR3 is CASNRDRGTTEQYF. The CDR3 DNA reads as TGTGCCAGTAACCGGGACAGGGGGACTACCGAGCAGTACTTC.

Turning to this clonotype: Possible read error: a much larger clone is one base away. The chain recombines TRBV6-5 with TRBJ2-3, with TRBD2 as a possible D gene (6 bases). The germline V gene has CDR1 MNHEY and CDR2 SVGAGI. This CDR3 spans 15 amino acids. Trimming stripped 3 bases from V and 3 bases from J, with 13 bases between. The CDR3 loop reads CASSYSRECTDTQYF. The CDR3 DNA sequence: TGTGCCAGCAGTTATTCTCGGGAGTGTACAGATACGCAGTATTTT.

At least ten counts were recorded for this clonotype. The chain is built from TRBV7-9 and TRBJ1-5; TRBD1 agrees at 8 bases. V shed 5 bases and J 7 bases; nucleotides not matched to a gene: 7. From germline, CDR1 is SEHNR and CDR2 FQNEAQ (reference sequence). The CDR3 contains 14 residues. The CDR3 spells CASSGTGYGQPQHF. The CDR3 DNA sequence: TGTGCCAGCAGCGGGACAGGTTATGGCCAGCCCCAGCATTTT.

The chain has TRBV30 and TRBJ2-6, with a possible D match to TRBD1 (5 bases). The CDR3 runs 14 residues. Germline V gives CDR1 GTSNPN, CDR2 SVGIG (reference sequence). Trimming removed 5 bases at V and 2 bases at J, with 10 bases between. The CDR3 DNA reads TGTGCCTGGGTGCAGGGTGCTGGGGCCAACGTCCTGACTTTC. This codes for CAWVQGAGANVLTF. The variable domain in full, completed from reference TRBV30 and TRBJ2-6, reads SQTIHQWPATLVQPVGSPLSLECTVEGTSNPNLYWYRQAAGRGLQLLFYSVGIGQISSEVPQNLSASRPQDRQFILSSKKLLLSDSGFYLCAWVQGAGANVLTFGAGSRLTVL.

This clonotype has ten or more counts. This chain links TRBV7-2 with TRBJ2-3; D gene uncertain. This CDR3 comprises 17 residues. V was cut by 5 bases and J by 2 bases, with 20 bases left in between. Germline V gene data show CDR1 as SGHTA and CDR2 as FQGNSA. The CDR3 region is CASSPRRAHYSTDTQYF. CDR3 DNA sequence: TGTGCCAGCAGCCCAAGAAGGGCACACTATTCCACAGATACGCAGTATTTT.

This clonotype was picked up many times. The genes are TRBV4-3 and TRBJ1-1, with D possibly being TRBD1 (6 bases). This CDR3 spans 14 amino acids. Germline V lookup: CDR1 LGHNA, CDR2 YSLEER. With 1 base removed from V and 6 bases from J, the gap between germline ends came to 12 bases. The CDR3 reads CASSQGTGRAEAFF. The CDR3 DNA sequence: TGCGCCAGCAGCCAAGGAACAGGGCGGGCTGAAGCTTTCTTT.

This clonotype was seen many times. The V gene is TRBV7-9, the J gene TRBJ1-1, with a tentative D call TRBD1 (6 bases). The CDR3 spans 15 residues. CDR1 and CDR2 (germline): SEHNR, FQNEAQ (reference sequence). The V and J ends lost 1 base and 5 bases respectively, with 14 bases between them. The DNA of the CDR3 is TGTGCCAGCAGCTTAGTGTGGGAAGGGGGGACTGAAGCTTTCTTT. This encodes CASSLVWEGGTEAFF.

This clonotype was recorded at least ten times. The rearrangement joins TRBV5-1 to TRBJ2-3, with D possibly TRBD2 on 5 matching bases. Per germline, CDR1 SGHRS and CDR2 YFSETQ. Trimming removed 3 bases at V and 2 bases at J, with 7 bases between. The CDR3 spans 13 residues. In nucleotides, the CDR3 is TGCGCCAGCAGCTACGGGAACACAGATACGCAGTATTTT. Protein product: CASSYGNTDTQYF.

In the case of this clonotype: This may arise from a read error, as a much more abundant clone is one base away. The V gene is TRBV11-2, the J gene TRBJ2-7; maybe TRBD1 (6 bases). The germline CDR1 and CDR2 sequences are SGHAT and FQNNGV. The CDR3 totals 15 residues. Trimming cost V 5 bases and J 4 bases, with 18 bases left between them. The CDR3 coding sequence is TGTGCCAGCAGCCGCCTCCAACAGGGCCCGTACGAGCAGTACTTC. Protein product: CASSRLQQGPYEQYF. The full variable domain, in which reference TRBV11-2 and TRBJ2-7 provide the parts outside the CDR3, is EAGVAQSPRYKIIEKRQSVAFWCNPISGHATLYWYQQILGQGPKLLIQFQNNGVVDDSQLPKDRFSAERLKGVDSTLKIQPAKLEDSAVYLCASSRLQQGPYEQYFGPGTRLTVT.

The table lists this clonotype with a few counts. CDR3 loop: CASSLNMGKEQYF. The CDR3 region has the DNA TGTGCCAGCAGTTTAAACATGGGGAAGGAGCAGTACTTC. The chain recombines TRBV12-3 or TRBV12-4 with TRBJ2-7; the D is unclear. The CDR3 contains 13 residues. V lost 2 bases to trimming and J lost 7 bases, with 12 bases between them.

This clonotype was recorded at least ten times. The genes are TRBV30 and TRBJ2-7, with D perhaps given as TRBD1 or TRBD2 (5 bases each). Germline V CDR1 and CDR2: GTSNPN, SVGIG (reference sequence). V was trimmed by 2 bases and J by 9 bases, leaving 14 bases between them. The CDR3 spans 12 residues. The CDR3 DNA follows: TGTGCCTGGAGTCCGGGGACGCTGCCGCAGTACTTC. Amino acids: CAWSPGTLPQYF.

This clonotype was seen a single time. A single base separates this from a much larger clone, so it may be a read error. V usage is TRBV6-5 and J usage is TRBJ2-7; a possible D gene is TRBD2 (6 bases). This CDR3 is 13 amino acids long. V dropped 2 bases and J dropped 10 bases, with 15 bases sitting between them. Germline-derived CDR1 and CDR2 are MNHEY and SVGAGI. CDR3 region: CASSYSGGVDQYF. In nucleotides, the CDR3 is TGTGCCAGCAGTTACAGTGGAGGGGTCGACCAGTACTTC.

The table lists this clonotype with a few counts. V gene TRBV2 combines with J gene TRBJ2-3; 8 bases match TRBD2. V lost 9 bases to trimming and J lost 4 bases; unmatched junction nucleotides: 9. Germline CDR1 SNHLY, CDR2 FYNNEI. The CDR3 has 14 amino acids. DNA of the CDR3: TGTGCCAGGTGGACTAGCCCTTCCGCAGATACGCAGTATTTT. It specifies CARWTSPSADTQYF.